Below, 4 T cell receptor beta chains from the same sample are listed, as sequenced in a study of blood T cell repertoires in COVID-19. Assay used: immunoSEQ multiplex PCR; TCRdb lists only in-frame clones, some missing. The sample consists of a few hundred thousand clones, over 65% of them appearing once. Sequencing input: PBMCs or T cells enriched from blood (not recorded which). Receptor source: an older woman who had recovered from COVID-19.

The gene calls are TRBV7-3 and TRBJ2-3; 9 bases align to TRBD2. Germline values: CDR1 SGHTA, CDR2 FQGTGA. The CDR3 is made up of 19 amino acids. With V trimmed by 4 bases and J by 1 base, 15 bases remained unmatched. CDR3: CASSSSLAGVLLGTDTQYF. DNA of the CDR3: TGTGCCAGCAGCTCCAGCTTAGCGGGGGTTTTACTTGGCACAGATACGCAGTATTTT.

V usage is TRBV3-1 (or the pseudogene TRBV3-2) and J usage is TRBJ1-6; TRBD1 is a possible D gene (6 bases). The CDR3 runs 15 residues. Germline CDR1 reads LGHDT; CDR2 reads YNNKEL (reference sequence). Between the trimmed V and J ends, which lost 1 base and 10 bases, there was a span of 14 bases. For the CDR3, the DNA is TGTGCCAGCAGCCAAGGGGCAGGGGCTTTCTCACCCCTCCACTTT. Its protein product is CASSQGAGAFSPLHF.

The chain couples TRBV6-5 to TRBJ1-2; no clear D. Trimming pared 2 bases from V and 1 base from J, leaving 11 bases between. The CDR3 is 15 residues long. Germline CDR1 MNHEY, CDR2 SVGAGI. The CDR3: CASSYLGRSNYGYTF. The CDR3 region has the DNA TGTGCCAGCAGTTACCTGGGGAGGAGTAACTATGGCTACACCTTC.

V is TRBV10-1 and J is TRBJ2-4; a weak D match, TRBD1 (6 bases). There are 12 residues in the CDR3. Trimming stripped 4 bases from V and 7 bases from J, with 8 bases between. Germline values: CDR1 WNHNN, CDR2 SYGVQD (reference sequence). In DNA form, the CDR3 reads TGCGCCAGCAGTGCTACAGGGAACATTCAGTACTTC. Protein sequence: CASSATGNIQYF.